The 26 T cell receptor beta chains below come from one sample, sequenced in a study of T cells in Graves' hyperthyroidism and ophthalmopathy. RNA transcripts were the template for amplifying TCR beta CDR3 regions. First-round RT-PCR of the TCR CDR3 relied on the HTBI primer set. MiXCR, run by TCRdb on the multiplex PCR reads, gives a single entry per CDR3 protein. The sample has around 690,000 distinct CDR3 sequences, roughly 17% seen once. Sample: blood. Receptors originate from a man in his forties or fifties with Graves' hyperthyroidism.

This clonotype was counted between two and nine times. J is TRBJ2-1 and V is TRBV7-6; 7 bases agree with TRBD2. V was pared by 1 base and J by 6 bases, with 21 bases of the junction left unmatched. There are 20 residues in the CDR3. Germline CDR1 and CDR2: SGHVS and FNYEAQ. CDR3 amino acids: CASSLVELREWRDIRNEQFF. The CDR3 coding sequence is TGTGCCAGCAGCTTAGTTGAGTTGCGGGAGTGGAGGGATATACGCAATGAGCAGTTCTTC.

The chain links TRBV30 to TRBJ1-3; D call uncertain. Trimming took off 5 bases at V and 0 bases at J, with 8 bases between the two ends. The germline CDR1 and CDR2 sequences are GTSNPN and SVGIG (reference sequence). The CDR3 totals 13 residues. CDR3 coding DNA: TGTGCCTGGTCGACGGTCTCTGGAAACACCATATATTTT. It is translated as CAWSTVSGNTIYF.

In this sample, this clonotype turned up many times. The chain recombines TRBV28 with TRBJ2-7, with D unresolved. The CDR3 runs to 13 residues. Deletions cut 3 bases from V and 1 base from J, with 7 bases between. In germline, CDR1 is MDHEN, CDR2 SYDVKM. The chain's CDR3 is CASSFFGSYEQYF. As DNA, the CDR3 is TGTGCCAGCAGTTTTTTCGGTTCCTACGAGCAGTACTTC.

V usage is TRBV19 and J usage is TRBJ2-6; the D is unclear. Germline CDR1 and CDR2: LNHDA and SQIVND (reference sequence). Trimming cost V 3 bases and J 1 base, with 16 bases left between them. The length of the CDR3 is 18 residues. CDR3 loop: CASSIHKGLESGANVLTF. Written as DNA, the CDR3 is TGTGCCAGTAGTATTCATAAGGGCTTGGAATCTGGGGCCAACGTCCTGACTTTC.

The sample holds many counts of this clonotype. The V and J genes are TRBV11-1 and TRBJ2-7; no clear D gene. Germline loops: CDR1 SGHAT, CDR2 FQDESV (reference sequence). The length of the CDR3 is 12 residues. Trimming took off 5 bases at V and 3 bases at J, with 8 bases between the two ends. CDR3 DNA: TGTGCCAGCAGCACCCGAAACTACGAGCAGTACTTC. Protein product: CASSTRNYEQYF.

The chain uses TRBV9 and TRBJ2-1; D remains unclear. CDR1 is SGDLS and CDR2 is YYNGEE in the germline V gene. V was shortened by 3 bases and J by 4 bases, with 8 bases between the two germline ends. CDR3 length: 13 residues. The CDR3 DNA sequence: TGTGCCAGCAGCGCGAACGGATACAATGAGCAGTTCTTC. Translating gives CASSANGYNEQFF.

V usage is TRBV5-1 and J usage is TRBJ1-2, with TRBD1 identical over 7 bases. The CDR3 extends over 13 amino acids. J gave up 6 bases and V 2 bases, and 4 bases lay outside the gene matches. Germline V gives CDR1 SGHRS, CDR2 YFSETQ. DNA of the CDR3: TGCGCCAGCAGCTTCGAAACAGGGGATGGCTACACCTTC. It translates to CASSFETGDGYTF.

This clonotype was detected many times. The V gene is TRBV5-1, the J gene TRBJ2-1; no firm D call. V shed 0 bases and J shed 3 bases, with 10 bases lying between them. The CDR3 has 15 amino acids. The germline gives CDR1 SGHRS, CDR2 YFSETQ. The CDR3 region is CASSLARRIYNEQFF. In DNA form, the CDR3 reads TGCGCCAGCAGCTTGGCCCGTCGGATCTACAATGAGCAGTTCTTC.

This clonotype was observed a handful of times. The chain has TRBV5-1 and TRBJ2-2; a possible D gene is TRBD1 (6 bases). Germline V gene lookup returns CDR1 SGHRS and CDR2 YFSETQ. The CDR3 has 16 amino acids. V was clipped by 1 base and J by 0 bases, with 10 bases between them. The CDR3 region has the DNA TGCGCCAGCAGCTTGTATGGGACATCGAACACCGGGGAGCTGTTTTTT. It codes for CASSLYGTSNTGELFF.

This clonotype was counted ten times or more. This chain joins TRBV2 and TRBJ1-1; no clear D. Germline CDR1 is SNHLY and CDR2 is FYNNEI. V lost 4 bases, J lost 0 bases, and 12 bases lay in between. There are 15 residues in the CDR3. CDR3 sequence (DNA): TGTGCCAGCAGTGGGGCAGGCCTTATGAACACTGAAGCTTTCTTT. Amino acid sequence: CASSGAGLMNTEAFF.

This sequence joins TRBV7-2 and TRBJ2-3; 7 nucleotides align to TRBD2. V lost 5 bases to trimming and J lost 0 bases; unmatched junction nucleotides: 5. Per the germline V gene, CDR1 is SGHTA and CDR2 is FQGNSA. The CDR3 length is 15 residues. In DNA, the CDR3 is TGTGCCAGCAGCCCGCGGGAGTTTAGCACAGATACGCAGTATTTT. Translating gives CASSPREFSTDTQYF.

This clonotype appeared a single time. A junction boundary mismatches the germline segment, possibly from a read error. V gene TRBV20-1 combines with J gene TRBJ2-7; D is uncertain. The CDR3 has 16 residues. Per the germline V gene, CDR1 is DFQATT and CDR2 is SNEGSKA (reference sequence). CDR3 in DNA: TGCAGTGCTAGGCCGATAAGGGCGCCAAGCTCCTGCGAGCAGTACTTC. This gives the protein CSARPIRAPSSCEQYF.

The count of this clonotype is one. The chain joins TRBV27 to TRBJ2-7; 7 bases are shared with TRBD2. This CDR3 comprises 13 residues. V trimming: 4 bases; J trimming: 6 bases; junction bases outside the gene matches: 6. Germline assignment: CDR1 MNHEY and CDR2 SMNVEV (reference sequence). CDR3 DNA: TGTGCCAGCAGTTCCGGGACTAATCGCGAGCAGTACTTC. Protein product: CASSSGTNREQYF.

The table lists this clonotype with many counts. This chain joins TRBV9 and TRBJ2-1; TRBD2 is a possible D gene (7 bases). The CDR3 runs to 17 residues. Trimming shortened V by 3 bases and J by 0 bases, and 16 bases separated the two germline ends. From germline, CDR1 is SGDLS and CDR2 YYNGEE. CDR3 DNA sequence: TGTGCCAGCAGCGCCCGGGGGGAAGGGGGCTCCTACAATGAGCAGTTCTTC. It yields the protein CASSARGEGGSYNEQFF.

This clonotype was counted many times. CDR3 region: CASRETGVYSGANVLTF. CDR3 nucleotides: TGTGCCAGCAGGGAAACAGGGGTGTATTCTGGGGCCAACGTCCTGACTTTC. V usage is TRBV28 and J usage is TRBJ2-6; 7 bases align to TRBD1. Germline trimming cut 6 bases from V and 1 base from J; bases unmatched to any gene: 9. The germline CDR1 and CDR2 sequences are MDHEN and SYDVKM. The CDR3 is 17 amino acids.

This clonotype occurred a few times. The chain recombines TRBV18 with TRBJ2-7, with TRBD1 matching 9 bases. The V gene's germline CDR1 is KGHSH and CDR2 LQKENI. V was pared by 6 bases and J by 2 bases, with 8 bases of the junction left unmatched. The CDR3 length is 15 residues. The CDR3 bases are TGTGCCAGCTCCGAAGCCGGGACAGGGCCCTACGAGCAGTACTTC. Translated, it gives CASSEAGTGPYEQYF.

This clonotype was observed at least ten times. The chain joins TRBV11-2 to TRBJ2-7, with 8 bases aligning to TRBD2. The CDR3 is 14 residues long. Germline V lookup: CDR1 SGHAT, CDR2 FQNNGV. V was clipped by 5 bases and J by 5 bases; unmatched bases: 8. CDR3 in amino acids: CASSGAGGENEQYF. Written as DNA, the CDR3 is TGTGCCAGCAGCGGCGCGGGGGGCGAGAACGAGCAGTACTTC.

In its sample, this clonotype was seen many times. The chain is built from TRBV11-2 and TRBJ2-4; TRBD2 is a possible D gene (6 bases). CDR1 is SGHAT, CDR2 FQNNGV, per germline. The CDR3 runs 14 residues. Trimming took off 0 bases at V and 7 bases at J, with 10 bases between the two ends. CDR3 bases: TGTGCCAGCAGCTTAGATTGGGGACTGAACATTCAGTACTTC. It yields the protein CASSLDWGLNIQYF.

This clonotype showed up just a few times. V is TRBV12-3 or TRBV12-4 and J is TRBJ2-7, with TRBD2 matching 8 bases. The CDR3 length is 16 residues. V shed 5 bases and J 4 bases; nucleotides not matched to a gene: 13. In DNA, the CDR3 is TGTGCCAGCAGTACTAGATCTGCGGGAGGCCCATACGAGCAGTACTTC. Protein product: CASSTRSAGGPYEQYF.

This clonotype was found many times. V usage is TRBV11-1 and J usage is TRBJ2-5; 9 nucleotides align to TRBD1. Germline trimming cut 4 bases from V and 2 bases from J; bases unmatched to any gene: 8. Per germline, CDR1 SGHAT and CDR2 FQDESV (reference sequence). CDR3 length: 16 residues. CDR3 sequence: CASSYTGTGRQETQYF. CDR3 sequence (DNA): TGTGCCAGCAGCTATACCGGGACAGGGAGACAAGAGACCCAGTACTTC.

This clonotype came up a few times. The chain is built from TRBV20-1 and TRBJ2-7; TRBD1 agrees at 7 bases. V gave up 4 bases and J gave up 4 bases; unmatched junction bases: 1. The CDR3 consists of 11 residues. From germline, CDR1 is DFQATT and CDR2 SNEGSKA (reference sequence). CDR3 sequence (DNA): TGCAGTGCTAACAGGGGTTACGAGCAGTACTTC. Protein product: CSANRGYEQYF.

Ten or more counts support this clonotype. DNA for the CDR3: TGTGCCACCAGCAGACTGGGGGGGAGAGGACAGGGGACCTACAATGAGCAGTTCTTC. Translation gives CATSRLGGRGQGTYNEQFF. The chain combines TRBV15 with TRBJ2-1; 9 nucleotides line up with TRBD1. J gave up 2 bases and V 2 bases, and 13 bases lay outside the gene matches. CDR1 and CDR2 (germline): LNHNV, YYDKDF (reference sequence). There are 19 residues in the CDR3. Together with reference TRBV15 and TRBJ2-1, the CDR3 gives the full variable domain: DAMVIQNPRYQVTQFGKPVTLSCSQTLNHNVMYWYQQKSSQAPKLLFHYYDKDFNNEADTPDNFQSRRPNTSFCFLDIRSPGLGDTAMYLCATSRLGGRGQGTYNEQFFGPGTRLTVL.

This clonotype was detected ten times or more. V and J are TRBV2 and TRBJ2-7; D is possibly TRBD1 (6 bases). Germline-derived CDR1 and CDR2 are SNHLY and FYNNEI. The CDR3 is 12 residues long. CDR3 region: CATSPGAKEQYF. CDR3 DNA sequence: TGTGCTACGTCCCCAGGGGCTAAAGAGCAGTACTTC.

This clonotype was counted ten times or more. The chain is built from TRBV12-3 or TRBV12-4 and TRBJ2-7, with D possibly TRBD1 on 6 matching bases. CDR3 length: 13 amino acids. Trimming left V 4 bases short and J 3 bases short, with 10 bases between. CDR3 protein: CASSSLDSYEQYF. The CDR3 DNA reads TGTGCCAGCAGTTCCCTGGACAGCTACGAGCAGTACTTC.

This chain uses TRBV2 with TRBJ2-1; D uncertain. The CDR3 spans 13 residues. Per germline, CDR1 SNHLY and CDR2 FYNNEI. Trimming took 5 bases from V and 9 from J, leaving 14 bases between them. The CDR3 DNA follows: TGTGCCAGCAGTAAGACAAATCGGCCTGAGCAGTTCTTC. It codes for CASSKTNRPEQFF.

This clonotype was observed many times. The V gene is TRBV27, the J gene TRBJ2-1; 9 bases line up with TRBD2. The germline V gene has CDR1 MNHEY and CDR2 SMNVEV (reference sequence). V shed 2 bases, J shed 5 bases, and the junction held 7 bases outside the gene matches. The CDR3 length is 16 residues. The CDR3 reads CASSLAGGPLNNEQFF. As DNA, the CDR3 is TGTGCCAGCAGTTTAGCGGGAGGGCCTTTAAACAATGAGCAGTTCTTC.